Listed below are T cell receptor beta chains from one sample, sequenced in a study of PD-1 blockade in classical Hodgkin lymphoma. Profiling relied on immunoSEQ multiplex PCR, and the TCRdb table lists in-frame clones only, not all of them. The table has 99,000 or so clones, approximately 89% seen once. The material sequenced was peripheral blood mononuclear cells (PBMCs), taken before the fourth cycle of nivolumab. These receptors came from a human donor with classical Hodgkin lymphoma. The CDR3 runs from the conserved cysteine through the conserved F or W. The D gene is left open where the match is weak.

j_call v_call d_call cdr3_aa cdr3_nt
TRBJ2-1 TRBV5-5 . CASSLDREPYNEQFF TGTGCCAGCAGCTTGGACAGGGAGCCGTACAATGAGCAGTTCTTC
TRBJ2-3 TRBV9 TRBD2 CASSHREREGTDTQYF TGTGCCAGTTCCCATCGAGAGCGGGAGGGCACAGATACGCAGTATTTT
TRBJ1-2 TRBV4-3 . CASSQDSYGYTF TGCGCCAGCAGTCAGGACAGTTATGGCTACACCTTC
TRBJ1-4 TRBV25-1 . CASTGAGGVEKLFF TGTGCCAGCACTGGGGCCGGCGGCGTGGAAAAACTGTTTTTT
TRBJ2-7 TRBV7-9 TRBD2 CASSLDRGGGSAYEQYF TGTGCCAGCAGCTTAGATCGGGGCGGGGGGTCCGCCTACGAGCAGTACTTC
TRBJ2-7 TRBV27 TRBD2 CASSAGLVPNEQYF TGTGCCAGCAGCGCCGGACTAGTCCCCAACGAGCAGTACTTC
TRBJ2-7 TRBV19 . CASSLSPQGPYEQYF TGTGCCAGTAGTTTAAGTCCACAGGGACCCTACGAGCAGTACTTC
TRBJ1-3 TRBV5-1 . CASSLAQENTIYF TGCGCCAGCAGCTTGGCGCAGGAAAACACCATATATTTT
TRBJ2-3 TRBV20-1 . CSAVLAVTQYF TGCAGTGCCGTCTTGGCTGTTACGCAGTATTTT
TRBJ2-1 TRBV10-3 TRBD2 CAISEGTSGRLDEQFF TGTGCCATCAGTGAGGGGACTAGCGGGAGGCTCGATGAGCAGTTCTTC
TRBJ1-1 TRBV10-1 . CASSESGQGRTEAFF TGCGCCAGCAGTGAGTCAGGGCAGGGGAGGACTGAAGCTTTCTTT
TRBJ1-2 TRBV4-2 . CASSQEGLLSYYGYTF TGTGCCAGCAGCCAAGAAGGGTTACTCTCGTACTATGGCTACACCTTC
TRBJ2-1 TRBV5-5 TRBD2 CASSLALAGGYNEQFF TGTGCCAGCAGCTTGGCGCTAGCGGGAGGGTATAATGAGCAGTTCTTC
TRBJ2-5 TRBV19 . CASSIEGSRGSETQYF TGTGCCAGTAGTATAGAAGGTAGTCGGGGCTCAGAGACCCAGTACTTC
TRBJ1-1 TRBV19 TRBD1 CASTQFGGGGSEAFF TGTGCCAGTACCCAATTTGGGGGAGGGGGCTCTGAAGCTTTCTTT
TRBJ2-2 TRBV28 . CASSPQDRAVTGELFF TGTGCCAGCAGTCCCCAGGACAGAGCGGTTACCGGGGAGCTGTTTTTT
TRBJ2-7 TRBV19 . CASSYTGTYEQYF TGTGCCAGTAGTTACACAGGGACCTACGAGCAGTACTTC
TRBJ2-7 TRBV18 . CASSPGLAARNYEQYF TGTGCCAGCTCACCAGGGCTTGCAGCTAGAAACTACGAGCAGTACTTC
TRBJ2-7 TRBV5-5 . CASSYQASYEQYF TGTGCCAGCAGCTATCAGGCCTCTTACGAGCAGTACTTC
TRBJ1-5 TRBV19 . CASRGDKQGVGQPQHF TGTGCCAGTCGAGGGGATAAACAGGGAGTAGGGCAGCCCCAGCATTTT
TRBJ1-5 TRBV19 . CASASPRGSNQPQHF TGTGCCAGTGCCAGCCCGAGGGGGAGCAATCAGCCCCAGCATTTT
TRBJ1-4 TRBV18 . CASSPAEKLFF TGTGCCAGCTCCCCCGCTGAAAAACTGTTTTTT